A single sample is the source of the 29 T cell receptor beta chains below, sequenced in a study of shared clonotypes between healthy human individuals. Libraries were prepared by immunoSEQ multiplex PCR; TCRdb keeps only in-frame clonotypes and omits some of them. The sample consists of a few million clones, roughly 92% of them appearing once. The sequenced sample was naive CD4+ T cells sorted from blood. This sample's subset: CD45RA+ positively selected. These receptors all stem from a man aged 18-30 years in good health.

Remarks on this clone: In the same sample, other DNA sequences code for this CDR3. The chain joins TRBV19 to TRBJ1-2; TRBD1 might be the D (6 bases). CDR3 size: 12 residues. Germline assignment: CDR1 LNHDA and CDR2 SQIVND (reference sequence). The V and J ends lost 6 bases and 3 bases respectively, with 8 bases between them. CDR3 loop: CASRQGDYGYTF. DNA of the CDR3: TGTGCCAGTAGACAGGGCGACTATGGCTACACCTTC.

The V gene is TRBV29-1, the J gene TRBJ2-5; TRBD2 matches at 8 bases. Germline V lookup: CDR1 SQVTM, CDR2 ANQGSEA. The CDR3 is 15 amino acids. The V and J ends lost 1 base and 5 bases, in that order; junction bases with no gene match: 9. CDR3 loop: CSVEGGSGRGETQYF. In DNA form, the CDR3 reads TGCAGCGTTGAAGGGGGGAGCGGGAGAGGGGAGACCCAGTACTTC.

The V call is TRBV7-6, the J call TRBJ2-3, with D tentatively TRBD1 or TRBD2 (5 bases each). Germline V CDR1 and CDR2: SGHVS, FNYEAQ. The V and J ends lost 0 bases and 5 bases respectively, with 15 bases between them. This CDR3 has 16 residues. The CDR3 DNA reads as TGTGCCAGCAGCTTAGCGGACCGACTAAGGGGAGATACGCAGTATTTT. Translated: CASSLADRLRGDTQYF.

This clone was recorded once. An end of the junction differs from the germline gene, which may be a read error. The chain uses TRBV7-7 and TRBJ2-3; D unclear. Germline-derived CDR1 and CDR2 are SSHAT and FNYEAQ (reference sequence). The CDR3 extends over 16 amino acids. The CDR3 is CASSLGISRSTDTQYF. The CDR3 coding sequence is TGTGCTAGCAGCTTAGGTATTAGTCGGAGCACAGATACGCAGTATTTT. Full variable domain (missing parts from reference TRBV7-7 and TRBJ2-3): GAGVSQSPRYKVTKRGQDVTLRCDPISSHATLYWYQQALGQGPEFLTYFNYEAQPDKSGLPSDRFSAERPEGSISTLTIQRTEQRDSAMYRCASSLGISRSTDTQYFGPGTRLTVL.

This chain connects TRBV10-3 to TRBJ2-1, with TRBD1 matching over 9 bases. The germline V gene encodes CDR1 ENHRY and CDR2 SYGVKD. The J segment lost 2 bases and the V segment lost 2 bases, leaving 4 bases of the junction unmatched. The CDR3 consists of 16 residues. In DNA, the CDR3 is TGTGCCATCAGTGAGAAACAGGGGGCTACCTACAATGAGCAGTTCTTC. Protein: CAISEKQGATYNEQFF.

The J gene is TRBJ1-5, the V gene TRBV10-3; 9 bases agree with TRBD1. Germline V gives CDR1 ENHRY, CDR2 SYGVKD. The CDR3 has 15 residues. The J segment lost 2 bases and the V segment lost 5 bases, leaving 4 bases of the junction unmatched. CDR3 residues: CAISPGQGGNQPQHF. The CDR3 nucleotides read TGTGCCATCAGTCCGGGACAGGGAGGCAATCAGCCCCAGCATTTT.

V usage is TRBV2 and J usage is TRBJ1-1; 8 positions match TRBD1. This CDR3 has 13 residues. V gave up 6 bases and J gave up 7 bases; unmatched junction bases: 7. Germline CDR1 is SNHLY and CDR2 is FYNNEI. In DNA, the CDR3 is TGTGCCAGCAGGGACAGGGCGGGGGGTGAAGCTTTCTTT. Translation: CASRDRAGGEAFF.

As for this clone: This CDR3 is also generated by other DNA sequences in the sample. The chain combines TRBV19 with TRBJ1-1; no clear D gene. The length of the CDR3 is 13 residues. Trimming took off 4 bases at V and 0 bases at J, with 6 bases between the two ends. Germline CDR1 LNHDA, CDR2 SQIVND (reference sequence). This CDR3 is CASSTPMNTEAFF. In DNA, the CDR3 is TGTGCCAGTAGTACACCCATGAACACTGAAGCTTTCTTT.

The V gene is TRBV7-9, the J gene TRBJ1-1, with no clear D. Germline V gene data show CDR1 as SEHNR and CDR2 as FQNEAQ (reference sequence). The V and J ends lost 2 bases and 2 bases respectively, with 18 bases between them. This CDR3 spans 17 amino acids. The CDR3 sequence: CASSLRGGVKRNTEAFF. In DNA, the CDR3 is TGTGCCAGCAGCTTAAGAGGTGGGGTTAAGCGAAACACTGAAGCTTTCTTT.

The V call is TRBV4-3, the J call TRBJ1-2, with TRBD1 as a possible D gene (5 bases). With 1 base removed from V and 4 bases from J, the gap between germline ends came to 13 bases. The CDR3 covers 15 residues. Germline loops: CDR1 LGHNA, CDR2 YSLEER. The chain's CDR3 is CASSQASTGAYGYTF. The DNA for the CDR3 is TGCGCCAGCAGCCAAGCCAGTACAGGTGCCTATGGCTACACCTTC.

In regard to this clone: Other DNA sequences within the sample encode an identical CDR3. CDR3 bases: TGTGCCAGCAGTAGGACTAGCGGAGGCTACAATGAGCAGTTCTTC. This encodes CASSRTSGGYNEQFF. The chain is built from TRBV2 and TRBJ2-1; 10 bases align to TRBD2. V lost 5 bases to trimming and J lost 3 bases; unmatched junction nucleotides: 4. The CDR3 runs 15 residues. Germline values: CDR1 SNHLY, CDR2 FYNNEI. Combining the CDR3 with reference TRBV2 and TRBJ2-1 gives the whole variable domain EPEVTQTPSHQVTQMGQEVILRCVPISNHLYFYWYRQILGQKVEFLVSFYNNEISEKSEIFDDQFSVERPDGSNFTLKIRSTKLEDSAMYFCASSRTSGGYNEQFFGPGTRLTVL.

The genes are TRBV27 and TRBJ1-1; D not resolved. With 6 bases removed from V and 3 bases from J, the gap between germline ends came to 17 bases. CDR1 MNHEY and CDR2 SMNVEV come from the germline V gene (reference sequence). This CDR3 comprises 15 residues. Written as DNA, the CDR3 is TGTGCCAGCAGCCCGGCAGGACGGACCGACACTGAAGCTTTCTTT. Amino acids: CASSPAGRTDTEAFF.

With respect to this clone: This specimen includes other DNA sequences encoding the same CDR3. The V and J genes are TRBV5-1 and TRBJ2-5; 8 nucleotides agree with TRBD1. Trimming cost V 0 bases and J 5 bases; bases outside gene matches: 9. Germline V gene sequence: CDR1 SGHRS, CDR2 YFSETQ. The CDR3 has 16 amino acids. The DNA of the CDR3 is TGCGCCAGCAGCTTGGAAGGGCAGGGGGCGTTGGAGACCCAGTACTTC. Protein product: CASSLEGQGALETQYF. The entire variable domain, with the rest obtained from reference TRBV5-1 and TRBJ2-5, is as follows: KAGVTQTPRYLIKTRGQQVTLSCSPISGHRSVSWYQQTPGQGLQFLFEYFSETQRNKGNFPGRFSGRQFSNSRSEMNVSTLELGDSALYLCASSLEGQGALETQYFGPGTRLLVL.

Of note for this clone: This CDR3 is also generated by other DNA sequences in the sample. V gene TRBV10-3 combines with J gene TRBJ1-4, with unresolved D. Germline lookup yields CDR1 ENHRY and CDR2 SYGVKD. This CDR3 region has 12 residues. Trimming cost V 0 bases and J 5 bases, with 1 base left between them. The CDR3 sequence is CAISESNEKLFF. The CDR3 DNA follows: TGTGCCATCAGTGAGTCGAATGAAAAACTGTTTTTT.

The CDR3 loop is CASRKYGGEASREQYF. In nucleotides, the CDR3 is TGTGCCAGCAGAAAATACGGGGGGGAAGCCTCGCGGGAGCAGTACTTC. This chain uses TRBV5-4 with TRBJ2-7, with 8 bases fitting TRBD2. The germline CDR1 and CDR2 sequences are SGHNT and YYREEE (reference sequence). The CDR3 consists of 16 residues. The junction had 17 bases not matched to a gene; V was cut back by 5 bases and J by 7 bases.

The gene calls are TRBV6-5 and TRBJ1-1; D remains unclear. V was pared by 0 bases and J by 0 bases, with 8 bases between. The germline V gene has CDR1 MNHEY and CDR2 SVGAGI. The CDR3 length is 15 residues. The CDR3 coding sequence is TGTGCCAGCAGTTACTCGACTCAGGTGAACACTGAAGCTTTCTTT. This gives the protein CASSYSTQVNTEAFF.

V and J are TRBV7-2 and TRBJ1-5; no reliable D call. The germline CDR1 and CDR2 sequences are SGHTA and FQGNSA. The CDR3 covers 19 residues. V was trimmed by 3 bases and J by 0 bases, leaving 21 bases between them. The chain's CDR3 is CASSFIAVPASYSNQPQHF. The CDR3 DNA follows: TGTGCCAGCAGCTTTATCGCAGTCCCCGCGAGTTATAGCAATCAGCCCCAGCATTTT.

The chain couples TRBV2 to TRBJ1-4; a possible D gene is TRBD1 (6 bases). Germline V gene lookup returns CDR1 SNHLY and CDR2 FYNNEI. This CDR3 has 12 amino acids. DNA of the CDR3: TGTGCTTCGGGCGGGGGCGATGAAAAACTGTTTTTT. Residues: CASGGGDEKLFF.

The chain couples TRBV7-2 to TRBJ1-2; D unresolved. V was shortened by 4 bases and J by 0 bases, with 15 bases between the two germline ends. This CDR3 spans 16 amino acids. Germline lookup yields CDR1 SGHTA and CDR2 FQGNSA. CDR3 residues: CASSSGIASSNYGYTF. DNA of the CDR3: TGTGCCAGCAGCTCTGGAATCGCCAGCTCTAACTATGGCTACACCTTC.

The V gene is TRBV28, the J gene TRBJ1-4, with unresolved D. CDR1 is MDHEN and CDR2 is SYDVKM in the germline V gene. This CDR3 comprises 16 residues. V was clipped by 6 bases and J by 0 bases, with 14 bases between them. CDR3 coding DNA: TGTGCCAGCAGCCTAGACAAGGGAGCAACTAATGAAAAACTGTTTTTT. It specifies CASSLDKGATNEKLFF.

The chain uses TRBV5-4 and TRBJ2-2, with TRBD2 matching over 8 bases. This CDR3 spans 16 amino acids. Germline CDR1 is SGHNT and CDR2 is YYREEE (reference sequence). The trim removed 3 bases at V and 6 bases at J, leaving 10 bases unmatched. CDR3: CASSSPPGLGPGELFF. In DNA, the CDR3 is TGTGCCAGCAGCTCGCCGCCGGGACTAGGTCCCGGGGAGCTGTTTTTT.

The genes are TRBV19 and TRBJ1-5; maybe TRBD1 (5 bases). This CDR3 is built from 13 residues. V lost 10 bases and J lost 2, with 12 bases in between. Germline CDR1 and CDR2: LNHDA and SQIVND (reference sequence). In DNA form, the CDR3 reads TGTGCCACCCAGGGTTTGGGCAATCAGCCCCAGCATTTT. It yields the protein CATQGLGNQPQHF.

This chain joins TRBV5-6 and TRBJ1-4; 7 bases fit TRBD1. The germline CDR1 and CDR2 sequences are SGHDT and YYEEEE. The V and J ends lost 2 bases and 3 bases, in that order; junction bases with no gene match: 1. The CDR3 has 14 residues. In DNA form, the CDR3 reads TGTGCCAGCAGCTTCAGGGGGGCTAATGAAAAACTGTTTTTT. This codes for CASSFRGANEKLFF.

As regards this clone: Other DNA sequences of this sample code for an identical CDR3. The chain carries TRBV6-1 and TRBJ2-7, with unresolved D. CDR3 length: 12 amino acids. Germline V CDR1 and CDR2: MNHNS, SASEGT. Trimming took off 0 bases at V and 4 bases at J, with 4 bases between the two ends. This CDR3 is CASSEAVYEQYF. CDR3 in DNA: TGTGCCAGCAGTGAAGCGGTGTACGAGCAGTACTTC.

This chain links TRBV29-1 with TRBJ2-1, with TRBD1 matching 12 bases. The CDR3 is made up of 21 amino acids. CDR1 and CDR2 (germline): SQVTM, ANQGSEA. After removal of 6 bases from V and 6 bases from J, the junction contained 27 bases not matched to a gene. The CDR3 DNA follows: TGCAGCGTCCCGCGTGTTAGGGACAGGGGGCTTCCAGTAGGAGCATCCAATGAGCAGTTCTTC. As protein: CSVPRVRDRGLPVGASNEQFF.

This clone occurred once. V is TRBV5-4 and J is TRBJ2-2; D ambiguous. The V gene's germline CDR1 is SGHNT and CDR2 YYREEE (reference sequence). V lost 0 bases, J lost 1 base, and 10 bases lay in between. The CDR3 loop spans 16 amino acids. For the CDR3, the DNA is TGTGCCAGCAGCTTGGCGGGTACCCTGAACACCGGGGAGCTGTTTTTT. This codes for CASSLAGTLNTGELFF. Drawing the rest from reference TRBV5-4 and TRBJ2-2, the complete variable domain is ETGVTQSPTHLIKTRGQQVTLRCSSQSGHNTVSWYQQALGQGPQFIFQYYREEENGRGNFPPRFSGLQFPNYSSELNVNALELDDSALYLCASSLAGTLNTGELFFGEGSRLTVL.

This rearrangement joins TRBV7-2 to TRBJ2-7; TRBD2 is a possible D gene (7 bases). The CDR3 length is 15 residues. The V end was cut by 2 bases, the J end by 3 bases, with 14 bases between. Germline V gene sequence: CDR1 SGHTA, CDR2 FQGNSA. The CDR3 is CASSLTAGAVYEQYF. As DNA, the CDR3 is TGTGCCAGCAGCTTAACGGCGGGGGCGGTCTACGAGCAGTACTTC.

The V call is TRBV6-1, the J call TRBJ2-2; D is perhaps TRBD2 (5 bases). V was clipped by 0 bases and J by 5 bases, with 10 bases between them. This CDR3 is built from 15 residues. Germline loops: CDR1 MNHNS, CDR2 SASEGT. CDR3 nucleotides: TGTGCCAGCAGTGAAGCGCGGAGGCAGACCGGGGAGCTGTTTTTT. Its protein is CASSEARRQTGELFF.

DNA of the CDR3: TGTGCCAGCAGCGGGTGGACAGGGCAGGGCACAGATACGCAGTATTTT. Its translation: CASSGWTGQGTDTQYF. The rearrangement joins TRBV7-2 to TRBJ2-3; the match to TRBD1 covers 8 bases. The CDR3 is 16 residues long. Germline trimming cut 5 bases from V and 1 base from J; bases unmatched to any gene: 8. Germline V gene data show CDR1 as SGHTA and CDR2 as FQGNSA. Full variable domain (remainder filled in from reference TRBV7-2 and TRBJ2-3): GAGVSQSPSNKVTEKGKDVELRCDPISGHTALYWYRQSLGQGLEFLIYFQGNSAPDKSGLPSDRFSAERTGGSVSTLTIQRTQQEDSAVYLCASSGWTGQGTDTQYFGPGTRLTVL.